This T cell receptor (beta chain) was documented in a study of cytomegalovirus exposure and HLA in healthy donors. At sampling all donors were nominally healthy, likely with unrecorded immune exposures. Trimming stripped 4 bases from V and 4 bases from J, with 5 bases between. This CDR3 comprises 12 residues. CDR1 is SNHLY, CDR2 FYNNEI, per germline. As concerns this clone: Its antigen is not identified.

Overall study results and limits: A few chains linked to CMV were shown in vitro to be specific for CMV antigens. Reports described diagnosis of cytomegalovirus status by the classifier as highly specific and sensitive.

Use of 60 Vbeta and 13 Jbeta primers characterized the PCR. Assay used: immunoSEQ multiplex PCR; TCRdb lists only in-frame clones, some missing. The top ten hold around 2.8% of the sample, which has more than 45,000 clones, approximately 84% seen once. The source material was PBMCs. The rearrangement links TRBV2 to TRBJ1-5, with D perhaps TRBD1 (5 bases). This receptor was obtained from a man aged 45-65 years in good health and CMV-seronegative. The CDR3, as DNA: TGTGCCAGCAGTGGGACAAATCAGCCCCAGCATTTT. Translated, it gives CASSGTNQPQHF.